This T cell receptor (beta chain) was found in a study of beta chain features in type 1 diabetes. The wider study: Researchers looked at 85 million to 110 million sorted cells across all samples. Study results and limitations: TCRB CDR3s were moderately but significantly shorter in Type 1 diabetes patients in all four CD4+ subsets. Type 1 diabetes patients had VDJ junctions that carried fewer insertions and more deletions. Reads derived from cDNA could over-represent cells showing high TCR expression.

In its sample, this clone was seen a few times. The antigen remains unidentified. The CDR3 spans 16 residues. The trim removed 8 bases at V and 4 bases at J, leaving 10 bases unmatched. In germline, CDR1 is MGHRA, CDR2 YSYEKL. As every portion of the isolated RNA was reverse transcribed, the sequencing read expressed TCRB transcripts. Around 3.57 million reads was the average for naive, central memory and regulatory T cell samples. The assay was immunoSEQ multiplex PCR, and TCRdb's table has in-frame clones only and misses some. The repertoire has a few hundred thousand clones, roughly 20% of them found once; the top ten carry more than 0.025%.

The chain carries TRBV4-1 and TRBJ1-4, with 10 nucleotides matching TRBD1. Specimen: naive CD4+ T cells from blood. This receptor was taken from a woman aged 40 to 49 with type 1 diabetes. The CDR3 is CASSRTGGGFNEKLFF. DNA for the CDR3: TGCGCCAGCTCGAGGACAGGGGGGGGGTTTAATGAAAAACTGTTTTTT.